This is a list of T cell receptor beta chains from one sample in a study of T cells after yellow fever vaccination. TCRdb reprocessed the 5' RACE reads via MiXCR and lists one record per CDR3 protein. The sample shows about 320,000 distinct CDR3 sequences, around 4.4% of them seen only once. This specimen consisted of PBMCs, obtained 15 days after the yellow fever booster vaccination. These receptors all come from a man aged 18 to 30 who received the YFV17D yellow fever vaccine. Both conserved end residues are part of each CDR3. The D gene is left open where the match is weak. The size of a clone is reported for some rows only, either as once, few or many, or as a class for expanded clones.

len	v_gene	abundance	j_gene	d_gene	CDR3aa	CDR3nt
13	TRBV7-3	many	TRBJ2-1	NA	CASSLFEYNEQFF	TGTGCCAGCAGCTTATTCGAGTACAATGAGCAGTTCTTC
15	TRBV5-1	many	TRBJ2-7	TRBD1	CASSLWDRGTYEQYF	TGCGCCAGCAGCCTATGGGACAGGGGAACCTACGAGCAGTACTTC
13	TRBV18	NA	TRBJ1-5	NA	CASSPENNQPQHF	TGTGCCAGCTCACCGGAGAATAATCAGCCCCAGCATTTT
16	TRBV5-1	many	TRBJ2-2	NA	CASSPGGTGHTGELFF	TGCGCCAGCAGTCCTGGGGGGACGGGCCACACCGGGGAGCTGTTTTTT
14	TRBV7-2	many	TRBJ2-5	NA	CASSQGGNQETQYF	TGTGCCAGCAGCCAGGGGGGGAACCAAGAGACCCAGTACTTC
13	TRBV6-1	NA	TRBJ1-2	TRBD1	CASSLRDRDGYTF	TGTGCCAGCAGTCTCCGGGACAGGGATGGCTACACCTTC
13	TRBV7-6	many	TRBJ2-5	NA	CASSPLGHGTQYF	TGTGCCAGCAGCCCTTTGGGCCACGGGACCCAGTACTTC
11	TRBV6-5	few	TRBJ1-1	NA	CATETRFEAFF	TGTGCCACCGAGACGAGATTTGAAGCTTTCTTT
17	TRBV5-6	NA	TRBJ2-6	NA	CASSPGQGHSGANVLTF	TGTGCCAGCAGCCCCGGCCAGGGTCATTCTGGGGCCAACGTCCTGACTTTC
14	TRBV19	few	TRBJ1-4	TRBD1	CASSPAGGDEKLFF	TGTGCCAGTAGTCCGGCAGGGGGGGATGAAAAACTGTTTTTT
14	TRBV10-3	few	TRBJ1-6	NA	CAISPSSTNSPLHF	TGTGCCATCAGCCCGAGCTCAACTAATTCACCCCTCCACTTT